The 5 T cell receptor beta chains listed next were all sequenced from one sample in a study of T cells in Graves' hyperthyroidism and ophthalmopathy. Amplification yielded TCR beta CDR3 regions, with RNA transcripts as the source. During a first-round RT-PCR of the TCR CDR3, the HTBI primer set was used. One entry per CDR3 protein results from TCRdb running MiXCR on the multiplex PCR reads. The sample yields about 590,000 distinct CDR3 sequences, 15% to 19% seen once. Sequenced: blood. Receptors were obtained from a woman aged 30 to 39 with Graves' hyperthyroidism.

This sequence joins TRBV4-2 and TRBJ2-7; 10 nucleotides agree with TRBD1. The trim removed 3 bases at V and 9 bases at J, leaving 8 bases unmatched. CDR3 length: 14 residues. The germline CDR1 and CDR2 sequences are LGHNA and YNFKEQ. The CDR3 sequence: CASSQPGQGIRQYF. CDR3 bases: TGTGCCAGCAGCCAGCCGGGACAGGGGATCAGGCAGTACTTC.

This clonotype was detected ten times or more. CDR3 nucleotide sequence: TGTGCCAGCAGCTCTCACGGGGCCCGGGCTGAAGCTTTCTTT. Translation: CASSSHGARAEAFF. The chain employs TRBV5-5 and TRBJ1-1; D might be TRBD1 (5 bases). Germline V CDR1 and CDR2: SGHKS, YYEKEE (reference sequence). The CDR3 extends over 14 amino acids. Trimming took off 3 bases at V and 6 bases at J, with 15 bases between the two ends. Combining the CDR3 with reference TRBV5-5 and TRBJ1-1 gives the whole variable domain DAGVTQSPTHLIKTRGQQVTLRCSPISGHKSVSWYQQVLGQGPQFIFQYYEKEERGRGNFPDRFSARQFPNYSSELNVNALLLGDSALYLCASSSHGARAEAFFGQGTRLTVV.

This clonotype was counted at least ten times. The chain employs TRBV20-1 and TRBJ1-5, with D maybe TRBD1 (6 bases). V shed 1 base and J shed 5 bases, with 12 bases lying between them. The CDR3 sequence is 14 residues long. Looked up from germline, CDR1 is DFQATT and CDR2 is SNEGSKA (reference sequence). The CDR3 region has the DNA TGCAGTGCTAGAGGGCACAGGGTGGATCAGCCCCAGCATTTT. The encoded protein is CSARGHRVDQPQHF.

This clonotype was seen a few times. The chain employs TRBV7-8 and TRBJ2-2; 8 nucleotides match TRBD2. The CDR3 contains 15 residues. Germline trimming cut 4 bases from V and 0 bases from J; bases unmatched to any gene: 1. The V gene's germline CDR1 is SGHVS and CDR2 FQNEAQ. The CDR3 DNA follows: TGTGCCAGCAGCTCGACTAGCGCGAACACCGGGGAGCTGTTTTTT. As protein: CASSSTSANTGELFF. Filled out from reference TRBV7-8 and TRBJ2-2, the complete variable domain reads GAGVSQSPRYKVAKRGQDVALRCDPISGHVSLFWYQQALGQGPEFLTYFQNEAQLDKSGLPSDRFFAERPEGSVSTLKIQRTQQEDSAVYLCASSSTSANTGELFFGEGSRLTVL.

This clonotype was detected only a few times. One end of the junction varies from germline; a read error may be responsible. The rearrangement joins TRBV6-9 to TRBJ2-1, with 8 bases lining up with TRBD2. The CDR3 covers 19 residues. CDR1 and CDR2 from the germline V gene are MNHGY and SVAAGI. The CDR3 DNA follows: TGTGCCAGCAGTTATTCTCGGGAGGGCCGCCCCAGTCTATACAGTGAGCAGTTCTTC. Amino acid sequence: CASSYSREGRPSLYSEQFF.